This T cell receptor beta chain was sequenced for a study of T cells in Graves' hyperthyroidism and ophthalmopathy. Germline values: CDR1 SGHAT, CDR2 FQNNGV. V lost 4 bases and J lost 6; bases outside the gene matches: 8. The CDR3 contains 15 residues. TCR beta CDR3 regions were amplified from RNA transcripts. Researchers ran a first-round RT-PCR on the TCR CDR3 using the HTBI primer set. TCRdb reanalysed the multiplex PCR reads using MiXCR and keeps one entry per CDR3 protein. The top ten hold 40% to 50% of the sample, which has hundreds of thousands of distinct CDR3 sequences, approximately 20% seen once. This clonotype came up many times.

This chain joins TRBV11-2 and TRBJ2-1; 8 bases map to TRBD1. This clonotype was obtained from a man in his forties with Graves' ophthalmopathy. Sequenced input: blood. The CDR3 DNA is TGTGCCAGCAGCTCCTTGGGGGACAGGTCCAATGAGCAGTTCTTC. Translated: CASSSLGDRSNEQFF.